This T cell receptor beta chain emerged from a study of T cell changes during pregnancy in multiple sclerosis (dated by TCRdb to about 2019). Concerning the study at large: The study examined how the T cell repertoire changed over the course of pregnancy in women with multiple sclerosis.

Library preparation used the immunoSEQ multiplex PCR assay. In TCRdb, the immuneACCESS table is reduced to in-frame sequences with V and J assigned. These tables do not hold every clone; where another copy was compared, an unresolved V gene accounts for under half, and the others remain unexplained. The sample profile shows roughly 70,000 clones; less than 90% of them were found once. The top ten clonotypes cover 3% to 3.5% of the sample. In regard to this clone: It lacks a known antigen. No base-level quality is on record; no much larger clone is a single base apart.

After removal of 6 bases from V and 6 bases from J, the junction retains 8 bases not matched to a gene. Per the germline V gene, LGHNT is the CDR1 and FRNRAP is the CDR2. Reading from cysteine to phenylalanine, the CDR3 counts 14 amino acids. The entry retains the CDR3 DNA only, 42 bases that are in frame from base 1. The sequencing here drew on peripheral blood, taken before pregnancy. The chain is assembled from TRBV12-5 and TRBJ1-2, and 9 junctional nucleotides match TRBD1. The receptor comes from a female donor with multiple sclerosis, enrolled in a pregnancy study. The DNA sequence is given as TGTGCTAGTGGCCTGGGACAGGGAGGACATGGCTACACCTTC. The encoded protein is CASGLGQGGHGYTF.